The clone carrying this T cell receptor (beta chain) showed up just once. This record comes from a study of blood T cell repertoires in COVID-19. The wider study: Sites across the United States, Italy and Spain contributed samples from acute and convalescent COVID-19.

Clones were sequenced by immunoSEQ multiplex PCR, and TCRdb holds only the in-frame ones, with some missing. This sample has 110,000 to 150,000 clones; 85% occur once, and the top ten carry roughly 6.2%. The CDR3 consists of 13 residues. V lost 3 bases and J lost 7, with 12 bases in between. The TCR sequence derives from a woman between 40 and 50 years old who had recovered from COVID-19. The chain employs TRBV12-3 or TRBV12-4 and TRBJ1-1; a weak D match, TRBD1 (5 bases). What was sequenced was PBMCs or T cells enriched from blood (not recorded which). This CDR3 is CASSFLGEFEAFF. The CDR3 DNA is TGTGCCAGCAGTTTTTTAGGGGAATTTGAAGCTTTCTTT.